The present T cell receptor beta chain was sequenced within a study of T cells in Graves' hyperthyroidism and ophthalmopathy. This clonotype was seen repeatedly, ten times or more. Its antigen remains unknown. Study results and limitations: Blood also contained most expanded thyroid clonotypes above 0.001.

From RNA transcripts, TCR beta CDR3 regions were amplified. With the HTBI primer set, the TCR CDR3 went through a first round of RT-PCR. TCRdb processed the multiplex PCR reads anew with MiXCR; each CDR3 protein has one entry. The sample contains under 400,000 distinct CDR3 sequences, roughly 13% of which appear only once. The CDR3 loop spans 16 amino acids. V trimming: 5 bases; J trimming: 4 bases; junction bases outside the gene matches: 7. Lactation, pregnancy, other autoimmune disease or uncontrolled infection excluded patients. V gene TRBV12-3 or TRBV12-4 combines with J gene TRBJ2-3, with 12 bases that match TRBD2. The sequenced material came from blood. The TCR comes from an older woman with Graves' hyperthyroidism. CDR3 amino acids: CASSVTSGSFSDTQYF. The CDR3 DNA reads TGTGCCAGCAGTGTGACTAGCGGGAGTTTCTCAGATACGCAGTATTTT.